The sequence of this TCR beta chain was determined in a study of TIL therapy for anti-PD-1-resistant metastatic lung cancer. The germline V and J ends were trimmed by 1 base and 2 bases, with 9 bases remaining between them. CDR1 is MDHEN, CDR2 SYDVKM, per germline. The CDR3 spans 14 residues. This was the immunoSEQ v3 assay. Clones were read by immunoSEQ multiplex PCR, and TCRdb kept only the in-frame ones, dropping some. Among some 90,000 clones listed, about three fifths were seen once. Noted time point: pre-treatment sample, taken before nivolumab and TIL therapy. Pleural nodules or supraclavicular lymph nodes made up most of the excised metastases sampled.

This chain joins TRBV28 and TRBJ2-7; a weak D match, TRBD2 (5 bases). The sequencing here drew on tumor tissue, taken at baseline. The receptor comes from a person aged 25 to 85 with non-small cell lung cancer. The chain's CDR3 is CASSLFGETYEQYF. CDR3 nucleotides: TGTGCCAGCAGTTTATTCGGGGAGACCTACGAGCAGTACTTC.